The text below deals with one T cell receptor (beta chain). Its specificity is unknown. Germline V gene lookup returns CDR1 SGHTA and CDR2 FQGNSA. The CDR3 runs to 15 residues. The germline V and J ends were trimmed by 5 bases and 6 bases, with 16 bases remaining between them. This sample is drawn from a study of T cell repertoires in cytomegalovirus infection. Study-level background: Selected CMV epitopes included recently identified HLA-C-restricted ones as well as well-studied HLA-B-restricted ones.

Points from the study as a whole: Ex vivo, HLA-C-restricted CMV-specific TCR beta clonotypes prevailed over the rest of the response.

TCRdb passed the reads through MiXCR, listing each CDR3 protein once. Of about 310,000 distinct CDR3 sequences in the sample, 20% to 25% are singletons; the top ten hold roughly 14%. This material consisted of cultured PBMCs, taken from culture after CMV antigen stimulation. This TCR was recovered from a human donor in good health (CMV status not recorded). Some clones in this sample may be carry-over from other donors' samples. V is TRBV7-2 and J is TRBJ1-4; a weak D match, TRBD1 (5 bases). CDR3 loop: CASSPRTGVHEKLFF. The CDR3 DNA reads as TGTGCCAGCAGCCCCCGAACGGGGGTTCATGAAAAACTGTTTTTT.